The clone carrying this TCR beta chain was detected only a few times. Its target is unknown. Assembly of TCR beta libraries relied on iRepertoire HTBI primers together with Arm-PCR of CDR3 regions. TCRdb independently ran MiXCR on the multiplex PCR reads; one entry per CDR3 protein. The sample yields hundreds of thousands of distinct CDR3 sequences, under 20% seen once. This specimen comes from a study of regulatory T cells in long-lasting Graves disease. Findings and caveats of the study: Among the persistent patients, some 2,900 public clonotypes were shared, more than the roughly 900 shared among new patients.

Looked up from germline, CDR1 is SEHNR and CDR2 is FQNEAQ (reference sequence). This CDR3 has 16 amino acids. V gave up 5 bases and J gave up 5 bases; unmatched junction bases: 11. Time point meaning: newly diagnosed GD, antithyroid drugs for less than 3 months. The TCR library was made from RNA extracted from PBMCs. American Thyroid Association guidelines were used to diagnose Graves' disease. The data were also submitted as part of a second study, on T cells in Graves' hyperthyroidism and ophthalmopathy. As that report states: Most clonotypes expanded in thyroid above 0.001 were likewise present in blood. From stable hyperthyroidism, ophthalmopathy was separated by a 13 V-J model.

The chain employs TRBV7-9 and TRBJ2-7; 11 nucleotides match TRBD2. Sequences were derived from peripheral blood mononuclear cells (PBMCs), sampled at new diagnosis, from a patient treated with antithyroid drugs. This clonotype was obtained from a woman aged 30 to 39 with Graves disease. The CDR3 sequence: CASSVAGTSGSNEQYF. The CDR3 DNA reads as TGTGCCAGCAGCGTCGCCGGGACTAGCGGCTCGAACGAGCAGTACTTC.